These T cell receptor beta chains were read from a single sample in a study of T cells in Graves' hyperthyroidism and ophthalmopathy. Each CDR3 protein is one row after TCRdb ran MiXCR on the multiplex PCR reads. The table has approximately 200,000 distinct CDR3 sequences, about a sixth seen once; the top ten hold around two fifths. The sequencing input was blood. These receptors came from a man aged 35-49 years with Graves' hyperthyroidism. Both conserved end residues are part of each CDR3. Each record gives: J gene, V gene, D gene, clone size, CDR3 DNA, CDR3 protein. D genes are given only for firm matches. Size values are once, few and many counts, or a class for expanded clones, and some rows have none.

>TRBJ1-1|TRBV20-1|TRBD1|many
TGCAGTGCCCGGACAGGGAGTAGCACTGAAGCTTTCTTT
CSARTGSSTEAFF
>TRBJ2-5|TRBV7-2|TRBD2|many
TGTGCCAGCAGCTTATGGCTAGCGGGGGATAGGTACTTC
CASSLWLAGDRYF
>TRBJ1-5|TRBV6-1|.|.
TGTGCCAGCAGTGAAGCGCCGAGCAATCAGCCCCAGCATTTT
CASSEAPSNQPQHF
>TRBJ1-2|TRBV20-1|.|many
TGCAGTGCAAAGGCCGAGTCTACCTATGGCTACACCTTC
CSAKAESTYGYTF
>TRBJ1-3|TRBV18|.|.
TGTGCCAGCTCAGACATCACTGGCTCTGGAAACACCATATATTTT
CASSDITGSGNTIYF
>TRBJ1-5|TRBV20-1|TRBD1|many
TGCAGTGCTAGAGATCGGGACAGCACCAATCAGCCCCAGCATTTT
CSARDRDSTNQPQHF
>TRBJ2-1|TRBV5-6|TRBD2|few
TGTGCCAGCAGCTCTCTAGCGGGGGGCCCCGGCAATGAGCAGTTCTTC
CASSSLAGGPGNEQFF
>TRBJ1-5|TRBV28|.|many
TGTGCCAGCAGTCCTGGCTTCATCCGGATTACGACCCAGCATTTT
CASSPGFIRITTQHF
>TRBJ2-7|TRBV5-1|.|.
TGCGCCAGCAGCTTGGGAGCCAGCTACTACGAGCAGTACTTC
CASSLGASYYEQYF
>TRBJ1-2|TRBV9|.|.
TGTGCCAGCAGCGCCTACAAGGTACTTGGGCCCGTCTATGGCTACACCTTC
CASSAYKVLGPVYGYTF
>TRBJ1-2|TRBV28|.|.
TGTGCCAGCAGTTACGGGGGGGCGAACTGTGGCTACACCTTC
CASSYGGANCGYTF
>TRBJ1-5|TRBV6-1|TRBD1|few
TGTGCCAGCGCCACCAAAAGGGGGCTGAGCAATCAGCCCCAGCATTTT
CASATKRGLSNQPQHF
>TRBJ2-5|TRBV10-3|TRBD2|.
TGTGCCATCAGGGGGACTAGCGGGGGGGAGACCCAGTACTTC
CAIRGTSGGETQYF
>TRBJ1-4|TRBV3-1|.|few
TGTGCCAGCAGCCGTAACCCTTGGGGCACTAATGAAAAACTGTTTTTT
CASSRNPWGTNEKLFF
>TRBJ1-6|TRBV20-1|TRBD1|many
TGCAGTGCTAGAGATCCCACAGGGGGCGATTCACCCCTCCACTTT
CSARDPTGGDSPLHF
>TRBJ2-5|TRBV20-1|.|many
TGCAGTGCTAGGGGCCATGCAGGAGTTGGATGGGAGACCCAGTACTTC
CSARGHAGVGWETQYF
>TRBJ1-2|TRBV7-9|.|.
TGTGCCAGCAGTATAGCCGGGGGTCGTCATGGCTACACCTTC
CASSIAGGRHGYTF
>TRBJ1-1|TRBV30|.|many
TGTGCCTGGGCCCCCCCCCTGAACACTGAAGCTTTCTTT
CAWAPPLNTEAFF
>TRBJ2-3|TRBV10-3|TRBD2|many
TGTGCCATCAGTGAGGGACTAGAAGATCCTAGCACAGATACGCAGTATTTT
CAISEGLEDPSTDTQYF
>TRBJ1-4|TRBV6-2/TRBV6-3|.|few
TGTGCCAGCAGTTATCCCCTTGGGGCCGGGGGCGCGGCTGAAAAACTGTTTTTT
CASSYPLGAGGAAEKLFF
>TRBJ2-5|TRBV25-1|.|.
TGTGCCAGCAGTGCTCTCCAGTACTTC
CASSALQYF
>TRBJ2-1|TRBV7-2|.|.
TGTGCCAGCAGCTTATTGGGGTGGGCAGGGAGCGATGAGCAGTTCTTC
CASSLLGWAGSDEQFF
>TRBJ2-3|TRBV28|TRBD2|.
TGTGCCAGCAGTTTCCCCGGGACTAGCGGGAGCCCACCAGATACGCAGTATTTT
CASSFPGTSGSPPDTQYF
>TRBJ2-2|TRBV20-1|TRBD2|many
TGCAGTGCTAGTGCGGGAGGGGGGGCGAACACCGGGGAGCTGTTTTTT
CSASAGGGANTGELFF
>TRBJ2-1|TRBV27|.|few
TGTGCCAGCAGTTTTGGGGTCAGCTCCTACAATGAGCAGTTCTTC
CASSFGVSSYNEQFF
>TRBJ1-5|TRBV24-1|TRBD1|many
TGTGCCACCAGTGACCCTGGACAGGGGAGTTATCAGCCCCAGCATTTT
CATSDPGQGSYQPQHF
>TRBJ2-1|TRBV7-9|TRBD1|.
TGTGCCAGCAGCTTAAGGTGGAGGGACAGGGGTTTCAATGAGCAGTTCTTC
CASSLRWRDRGFNEQFF
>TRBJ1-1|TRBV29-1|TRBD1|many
TGCAGCGTTTCGGGACAGGGGGCGGGGACTGAAGCTTTCTTT
CSVSGQGAGTEAFF
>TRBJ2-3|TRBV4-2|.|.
TGTGCCAGCAGCCAAGATTTTAGCTTCACAGATACGCAGTATTTT
CASSQDFSFTDTQYF
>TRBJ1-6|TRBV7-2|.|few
TGTGCCAGCAGCTTATTCGCAGCCGTCCGGTTGTCCTATAATTCACCCCTCCACTTT
CASSLFAAVRLSYNSPLHF
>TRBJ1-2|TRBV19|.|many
TGTGCCAGTAGTATAGTAGAAGGGAATGGCTACACCTTC
CASSIVEGNGYTF
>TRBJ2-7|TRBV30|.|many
TGTGCCTGGAGTGCCTTCTACGAGCAGTACTTC
CAWSAFYEQYF
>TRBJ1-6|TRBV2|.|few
TGTGCCAGCAGACCCCCCGGGGCAAATAATTCACCCCTCCACTTT
CASRPPGANNSPLHF
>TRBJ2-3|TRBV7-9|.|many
TGTGCCAGCAGCCGGGACGGTAGCACAGATACGCAGTATTTT
CASSRDGSTDTQYF
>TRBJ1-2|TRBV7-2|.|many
TGTGCCAGCAGCTTAGCCGCCGGGACATTCAACTATGGCTACACCTTC
CASSLAAGTFNYGYTF
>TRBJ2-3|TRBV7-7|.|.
TGTGCCAGCAGCCAGACAGTTACAGATACGCAGTATTTT
CASSQTVTDTQYF
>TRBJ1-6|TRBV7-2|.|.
TGTGCCAGCAGCGCCAGGAGTAGCTCCTATAATTCACCCCTCCACTTT
CASSARSSSYNSPLHF
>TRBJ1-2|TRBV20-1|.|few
TGCAGTGCTAGTAAGGATTGGGGTGGCTACACCTTC
CSASKDWGGYTF
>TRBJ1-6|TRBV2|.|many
TGTGCCAGTGGGGCCTCCAATAATTCACCCCTCCACTTT
CASGASNNSPLHF
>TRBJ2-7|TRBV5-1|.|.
TGCGCCAGCAGCTTGGTATCGGGCTCCTACGAGCAGTACTTC
CASSLVSGSYEQYF
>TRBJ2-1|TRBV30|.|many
TGTGCCTGGACTTTCAACAGCTTCGACAATGAGCAGTTCTTC
CAWTFNSFDNEQFF